The 17 T cell receptor beta chains in this list originate from one sample, sequenced in a study of memory CD4+ T cells and cytomegalovirus serostatus. Single viable CD3+CD4+CD8-CD45RO+ cells were sorted as the memory CD4+ T cells. The repertoire was sequenced with immunoSEQ multiplex PCR; TCRdb's copy has only in-frame clones and lacks some. The sample has tens of thousands of clones; approximately 78% are singletons. Sequences were obtained from memory CD4+ T cells from blood. The receptors stem from an adult in good health and CMV-seronegative.

The gene calls are TRBV6-6 and TRBJ1-2, with 8 bases identical to TRBD1. Trimming took 6 bases from V and 4 from J; bases not matched to a gene: 7. Germline CDR1 is MNHNY and CDR2 is SVGAGI (reference sequence). This CDR3 spans 14 amino acids. The CDR3: CASSIQGGSYGYTF. The CDR3 nucleotides are TGTGCCAGCAGCATACAGGGGGGTAGCTATGGCTACACCTTC.

About this clone: The junction departs from the called germline gene at one end, perhaps through a read error. The chain carries TRBV7-7 and TRBJ2-2, with a possible D match to TRBD2 (6 bases). The V gene's germline CDR1 is SSHAT and CDR2 FNYEAQ (reference sequence). This CDR3 contains 15 residues. In nucleotides, the CDR3 is TGTGCTAGCAGCCAGACTAGGTCGAACACCGGGGAGCTGTTTTTT. Residues: CASSQTRSNTGELFF.

This clone is medium-sized. The V and J genes are TRBV6-6 and TRBJ1-5; possibly TRBD1 for D (5 bases). Germline V gives CDR1 MNHNY, CDR2 SVGAGI (reference sequence). The CDR3 totals 14 residues. V lost 4 bases and J 4 bases, leaving 11 bases between the germline ends. Here the CDR3 reads CASSSPGQNQPQHF. The CDR3 DNA reads TGTGCCAGCAGTTCACCGGGGCAAAATCAGCCCCAGCATTTT.

V is TRBV29-1 and J is TRBJ1-2; D is undetermined. Germline assignment: CDR1 SQVTM and CDR2 ANQGSEA. Trimming cost V 3 bases and J 6 bases, with 8 bases left between them. The CDR3 runs 11 residues. CDR3 sequence (DNA): TGCAGCGTTGAGGGGTGGGATGGCTACACCTTC. This gives the protein CSVEGWDGYTF.

V and J are TRBV30 and TRBJ2-5, with 9 positions matching TRBD2. V lost 3 bases and J lost 2; bases outside the gene matches: 13. The CDR3 contains 17 residues. CDR1 is GTSNPN, CDR2 SVGIG, per germline (reference sequence). The CDR3 nucleotides are TGTGCCTGGAGCGTGGCGGGGGGGATAACGGTTCAAGAGACCCAGTACTTC. Its translation is CAWSVAGGITVQETQYF.

The chain combines TRBV5-6 with TRBJ2-7, with TRBD2 matching 8 bases. Trimming removed 7 bases from V and 7 bases from J; junction bases left unmatched: 13. This CDR3 has 14 residues. Per germline, CDR1 SGHDT and CDR2 YYEEEE. In DNA form, the CDR3 reads TGTGCCAGCCTGAGCGGGGGTTGGGGGAAGGAGCAGTACTTC. It translates to CASLSGGWGKEQYF.

The chain combines TRBV6-1 with TRBJ2-7, with D possibly matching TRBD2 (7 bases). Germline lookup yields CDR1 MNHNS and CDR2 SASEGT. Trimming removed 5 bases at V and 6 bases at J, with 20 bases between. The CDR3 sequence is 15 residues long. For the CDR3, the DNA is TGTGCCAGCAGTACCGAAGGGGGGGCAGGGATCGAGCAGTACTTC. Translated: CASSTEGGAGIEQYF.

The rearrangement uses TRBV2 and TRBJ2-7; no clear D gene. Trimming stripped 4 bases from V and 1 base from J, with 11 bases between. CDR3 size: 14 residues. The germline CDR1 and CDR2 sequences are SNHLY and FYNNEI. The CDR3 DNA is TGTGCCAGCAGTGGCCTACCCAATTCCTACGAGCAGTACTTC. This sequence encodes CASSGLPNSYEQYF.

V gene TRBV6-1 combines with J gene TRBJ1-2, with D unclear. V was pared by 7 bases and J by 2 bases, with 11 bases between. Germline values: CDR1 MNHNS, CDR2 SASEGT. CDR3 length equals 13 residues. For the CDR3, the DNA is TGTGCCAGCACTCTCGCAGTAAACTATGGCTACACCTTC. Translation: CASTLAVNYGYTF.

This chain connects TRBV5-1 to TRBJ2-7; 8 nucleotides align to TRBD2. The CDR3 contains 14 residues. Germline V gene data show CDR1 as SGHRS and CDR2 as YFSETQ. V trimming: 0 bases; J trimming: 3 bases; junction bases outside the gene matches: 2. CDR3 protein: CASSLGTSSYEQYF. CDR3 in DNA: TGCGCCAGCAGCTTGGGGACTAGCAGCTACGAGCAGTACTTC.

The V call is TRBV2, the J call TRBJ1-1, with 7 positions matching TRBD1. Trimming cost V 8 bases and J 2 bases; bases outside gene matches: 11. The CDR3 runs 15 residues. The germline V gene has CDR1 SNHLY and CDR2 FYNNEI. CDR3 sequence reads: CASSSSGTVNTEAFF. CDR3 bases: TGTGCCAGCTCTAGCTCCGGGACAGTCAACACTGAAGCTTTCTTT.

The chain couples TRBV6-6 to TRBJ2-2; TRBD1 is a possible D gene (5 bases). Deletions cut 6 bases from V and 0 bases from J, with 11 bases between. Germline V gene sequence: CDR1 MNHNY, CDR2 SVGAGI (reference sequence). The CDR3 has 15 residues. CDR3 sequence: CASRSTEANTGELFF. In DNA, the CDR3 is TGTGCCAGCAGATCGACAGAGGCGAACACCGGGGAGCTGTTTTTT.

The CDR3 sequence is CSVLGSSGANVLTF. For the CDR3, the DNA is TGCAGCGTTCTAGGGAGCTCTGGGGCCAACGTCCTGACTTTC. This chain uses TRBV29-1 with TRBJ2-6; D perhaps matches TRBD2 (5 bases). V lost 5 bases, J lost 0 bases, and 8 bases lay in between. The CDR3 covers 14 residues. CDR1 SQVTM and CDR2 ANQGSEA come from the germline V gene.

The CDR3 nucleotides are TGTGCCAGCAGCAGACAGGGGATCTACGAGCAGTACTTC. Its translation: CASSRQGIYEQYF. The chain is built from TRBV2 and TRBJ2-7; 8 bases are shared with TRBD1. The CDR3 totals 13 residues. Germline V gives CDR1 SNHLY, CDR2 FYNNEI. The V and J ends lost 6 bases and 3 bases, in that order; junction bases with no gene match: 4. The full variable domain, with the rest looked up from reference TRBV2 and TRBJ2-7, is EPEVTQTPSHQVTQMGQEVILRCVPISNHLYFYWYRQILGQKVEFLVSFYNNEISEKSEIFDDQFSVERPDGSNFTLKIRSTKLEDSAMYFCASSRQGIYEQYFGPGTRLTVT.

The rearrangement links TRBV5-1 to TRBJ1-2; tentatively, D is TRBD1 (5 bases). Germline loops: CDR1 SGHRS, CDR2 YFSETQ. V lost 9 bases, J lost 8 bases, and 20 bases lay in between. The CDR3 has 13 residues. This CDR3 is CATTPGGGRGYTF. The CDR3 DNA reads TGCGCCACCACTCCCGGGGGTGGAAGAGGCTACACCTTC.

This clone appeared a single time. The chain links TRBV29-1 to TRBJ1-5; unclear D gene. This CDR3 region has 12 residues. The V gene's germline CDR1 is SQVTM and CDR2 ANQGSEA. Trimming removed 4 bases from V and 0 bases from J, with 4 bases in between. CDR3 loop: CSVGFSNQPQHF. Here the CDR3 DNA reads TGCAGCGTTGGATTTAGCAATCAGCCCCAGCATTTT.

The V call is TRBV19, the J call TRBJ1-2; maybe TRBD1 (6 bases). CDR1 is LNHDA and CDR2 is SQIVND in the germline V gene (reference sequence). Trimming stripped 5 bases from V and 4 bases from J, with 20 bases between. The CDR3 is 16 residues long. The CDR3 loop is CASSVTGSPYGYGYTF. CDR3 DNA sequence: TGTGCCAGTAGTGTCACAGGGAGCCCCTATGGCTATGGCTACACCTTC.